Listed below are T cell receptor beta chains from one sample, sequenced in a study of OX40 agonist ivuxolimab in advanced cancers. Some clones are missing from TCRdb's copy, which holds only in-frame ones; the method was immunoSEQ multiplex PCR. Counted here are over 8,500 clones, approximately 79% occurring once; the ten biggest clones make up approximately 41%. This sample comprised CD4+ or CD8+ T cells sorted from blood, obtained in a trial of the OX40 agonist ivuxolimab. These receptor sequences come from an adult with an advanced solid tumor such as melanoma, head and neck, liver or kidney cancer. CDR3s include the opening cysteine and the closing phenylalanine or tryptophan.

length: 15; V: TRBV13; CDR3: CASSFSSGGPYEQYF
length: 12; V: TRBV15; CDR3: CATSRDNNEQFF
length: 13; V: TRBV5-1; CDR3: CASSPYDRYQQFF
length: 15; V: TRBV6-5; CDR3: CASSYGRTAHNEQFF
length: 17; V: TRBV28; CDR3: CASSLSDLPEENTEAFF
length: 15; V: TRBV27; CDR3: CASSLIGVSGSPLHF
length: 14; V: TRBV4-1; CDR3: CASSQLGSTDTQYF
length: 12; V: TRBV4-2; CDR3: CASGGVVNEQFF
length: 14; V: TRBV5-1; CDR3: CASSLGQGEKPQHF
length: 13; V: TRBV9; CDR3: CASSPGTGREQYF
length: 15; V: TRBV9; CDR3: CASSVRDYNLREQYF
length: 13; V: TRBV6-5; CDR3: CATQYGSSYEQYF
length: 15; V: TRBV28; CDR3: CASTSFALPSYEQYF
length: 14; V: TRBV2; CDR3: CASSAGTGPYEQYF
length: 15; V: TRBV2; CDR3: CASSAAAGWDTEAFF
length: 15; V: TRBV19; CDR3: CASSTGTSVTGELFF
length: 13; V: TRBV6-5; CDR3: CASSYQGAAEAFF
length: 12; V: TRBV2; CDR3: CASISGYSPLHF
length: 16; V: TRBV25-1; CDR3: CASSGSRDRGGQPQHF